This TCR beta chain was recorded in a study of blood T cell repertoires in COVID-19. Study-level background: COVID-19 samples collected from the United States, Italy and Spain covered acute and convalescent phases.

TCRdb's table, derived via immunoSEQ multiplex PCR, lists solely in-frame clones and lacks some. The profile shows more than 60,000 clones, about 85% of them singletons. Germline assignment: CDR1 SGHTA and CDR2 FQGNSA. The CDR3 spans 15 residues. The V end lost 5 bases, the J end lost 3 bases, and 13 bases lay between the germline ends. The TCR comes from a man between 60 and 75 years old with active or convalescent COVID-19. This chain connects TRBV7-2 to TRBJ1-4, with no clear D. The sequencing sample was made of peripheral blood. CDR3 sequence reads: CASSPDLGSNEKLFF. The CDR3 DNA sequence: TGTGCCAGCAGCCCAGATCTCGGGTCTAATGAAAAACTGTTTTTT.